A selection of T cell receptor beta chains follows, all from one sample in a study of shared clonotypes between healthy human individuals. Libraries were prepared by immunoSEQ multiplex PCR; TCRdb keeps only in-frame clonotypes and omits some of them. The sample lists some 1.5 million clones, approximately 97% occurring once. Sequencing was carried out using naive CD4+ T cells sorted from blood. The receptors shown here come from a man aged 30 to 39 in good health. Each CDR3 is given with its conserved first and last residue. The D gene is left open where the match is weak. Expanded clones are given a class, and other clones once, few, many or no size at all.

d_call j_call clone_size v_call cdr3_aa cdr3_nt
TRBD1 TRBJ1-2 NA TRBV5-1 CASSLGPRDRDYGYTF TGCGCCAGCAGCCTAGGTCCCCGGGACAGGGACTATGGCTACACCTTC
NA TRBJ2-5 NA TRBV5-1 CASSASQGFETQYF TGCGCCAGCAGCGCCAGCCAGGGATTTGAGACCCAGTACTTC
NA TRBJ1-1 NA TRBV5-6 CASSFHPGSATEAFF TGTGCCAGCAGCTTTCACCCGGGGAGTGCGACTGAAGCTTTCTTT
NA TRBJ1-1 NA TRBV4-1 CASSQEALGLGTEAFF TGCGCCAGCAGCCAAGAAGCCCTAGGGCTGGGAACTGAAGCTTTCTTT
TRBD2 TRBJ2-5 NA TRBV5-1 CASSLNPSGVETQYF TGCGCCAGCAGCTTGAACCCTAGCGGCGTAGAGACCCAGTACTTC
NA TRBJ2-2 NA TRBV11-2 CASSAARLSNTGELFF TGTGCCAGCAGCGCCGCGAGACTGTCGAACACCGGGGAGCTGTTTTTT
TRBD2 TRBJ2-3 NA TRBV10-2 CASKRTSSTDTQYF TGCGCCAGCAAGAGGACTAGCAGCACAGATACGCAGTATTTT
NA TRBJ2-1 NA TRBV11-2 CASSPGGAVGEQFF TGTGCCAGCAGCCCGGGGGGCGCGGTAGGTGAGCAGTTCTTC
TRBD1 TRBJ2-1 NA TRBV19 CASSTRQGAYNEQFF TGTGCCAGTAGTACTCGACAGGGGGCCTACAATGAGCAGTTCTTC
TRBD2 TRBJ2-5 NA TRBV5-1 CASSLRLAGGQETQYF TGCGCCAGCAGCTTACGACTAGCGGGAGGTCAAGAGACCCAGTACTTC
NA TRBJ2-7 NA TRBV5-4 CASSPTSSFGPYEQYF TGTGCCAGCAGCCCCACTAGCTCCTTCGGCCCCTACGAGCAGTACTTC
NA TRBJ2-7 NA TRBV5-7 CASRFDRHEQYF TGTGCCAGCAGATTCGACCGACACGAGCAGTACTTC
NA TRBJ2-5 NA TRBV7-9 CASSFGVETQYF TGTGCCAGCAGCTTTGGGGTAGAGACCCAGTACTTC
NA TRBJ1-3 NA TRBV29-1 CSGTQASGNTIYF TGCAGCGGTACGCAAGCATCTGGAAACACCATATATTTT
TRBD2 TRBJ2-1 once TRBV27 CASSLWAGAGNEQFF TGTGCCAGCAGTTTATGGGCGGGAGCGGGCAATGAGCAGTTCTTC
TRBD2 TRBJ2-1 NA TRBV5-4 CASSTGGRDNEQFF TGTGCCAGCAGCACCGGCGGGAGGGACAATGAGCAGTTCTTC
TRBD1 TRBJ1-2 NA TRBV19 CASSMSARGRYGYTF TGTGCCAGTAGTATGTCGGCCAGGGGGAGATATGGCTACACCTTC
NA TRBJ1-3 NA TRBV11-2 CASSLDLPGSGNTIYF TGTGCCAGCAGCTTAGATCTACCGGGGTCTGGAAACACCATATATTTT
TRBD1 TRBJ1-1 NA TRBV5-1 CASSPGQGAVTEAFF TGCGCCAGCAGCCCGGGACAGGGGGCCGTCACTGAAGCTTTCTTT
TRBD1 TRBJ2-2 NA TRBV11-3 CASSSFQGAGELFF TGTGCCAGCAGCTCCTTTCAGGGGGCCGGGGAGCTGTTTTTT
NA TRBJ1-2 NA TRBV18 CASSLGQLSYGYGYTF TGTGCCAGCTCCCTCGGACAGCTCTCGTATGGCTATGGCTACACCTTC
NA TRBJ2-1 NA TRBV2 CASSPGTHPGNEQFF TGTGCCAGCAGTCCCGGGACACACCCGGGGAATGAGCAGTTCTTC
NA TRBJ2-7 NA TRBV28 CASSQRDTFSYEQYF TGTGCCAGCAGCCAACGGGACACCTTCTCCTACGAGCAGTACTTC
NA TRBJ2-5 once TRBV29-1 CSGRKAQETQYF TGCAGCGGACGGAAGGCGCAAGAGACCCAGTACTTC
NA TRBJ1-1 NA TRBV5-1 CASSVGALNTEAFF TGCGCCAGCTCCGTGGGGGCCTTGAACACTGAAGCTTTCTTT
NA TRBJ1-2 NA TRBV5-5 CASSTGGSYGYTF TGTGCCAGCAGCACGGGGGGATCCTATGGCTACACCTTC
TRBD2 TRBJ2-3 NA TRBV7-2 CASSLVGLAGRTDTQYF TGTGCCAGCAGCTTAGTGGGACTAGCGGGACGCACAGATACGCAGTATTTT
NA TRBJ2-7 NA TRBV28 CASSLRGEYEQYF TGTGCCAGCAGTTTAAGGGGTGAATACGAGCAGTACTTC
TRBD2 TRBJ2-3 NA TRBV4-3 CASSKGLAGEDTQYF TGCGCCAGCAGCAAAGGACTAGCGGGAGAAGATACGCAGTATTTT
TRBD2 TRBJ2-7 NA TRBV6-5 CASSQPGLAVKYF TGTGCCAGCAGTCAACCGGGACTAGCGGTGAAGTACTTC
TRBD2 TRBJ2-7 NA TRBV5-1 CASSLLPALAGSYEQYF TGCGCCAGCAGCCTCCTTCCCGCGCTAGCGGGATCCTACGAGCAGTACTTC
NA TRBJ1-4 NA TRBV19 CASSMAVWAGLNEKLFF TGTGCCAGTAGTATGGCAGTTTGGGCAGGCCTTAATGAAAAACTGTTTTTT
NA TRBJ1-1 NA TRBV11-2 CASSQVTGNTEAFF TGTGCCAGCAGCCAAGTGACAGGGAACACTGAAGCTTTCTTT
NA TRBJ2-3 NA TRBV28 CASSFLLASTDTQYF TGTGCCAGCAGTTTCTTGCTAGCGAGCACAGATACGCAGTATTTT
TRBD2 TRBJ2-1 once TRBV5-1 CASSLFLREGIDEQFF TGCGCCAGCAGCTTGTTTTTGCGGGAGGGCATCGATGAGCAGTTCTTC
NA TRBJ1-1 NA TRBV19 CASSAGVRNTEAFF TGTGCCAGTAGTGCAGGGGTCAGAAACACTGAAGCTTTCTTT
NA TRBJ2-6 NA TRBV5-4 CASSSLASSGANVLTF TGTGCCAGCAGCTCCCTGGCAAGCTCTGGGGCCAACGTCCTGACTTTC
NA TRBJ1-5 few TRBV28 CASSPLGVSNQPQHF TGTGCCAGCAGTCCCCTAGGGGTTAGCAATCAGCCCCAGCATTTT
NA TRBJ2-2 NA TRBV29-1 CSAGLHTGELFF TGCAGCGCGGGATTACACACCGGGGAGCTGTTTTTT
TRBD2 TRBJ2-7 NA TRBV19 CASSMGGRAVDEQYF TGTGCCAGTAGTATGGGTGGGAGGGCCGTCGACGAGCAGTACTTC
NA TRBJ1-4 NA TRBV18 CASSPGALTTNEKLFF TGTGCCAGCTCACCAGGGGCATTAACAACTAATGAAAAACTGTTTTTT
TRBD1 TRBJ1-1 NA TRBV10-3 CAIRGQGETEAFF TGTGCCATCAGGGGACAGGGGGAAACTGAAGCTTTCTTT
TRBD1 TRBJ2-2 NA TRBV27 CASSLAGTGTGELFF TGTGCCAGCAGCCTAGCAGGGACAGGCACCGGGGAGCTGTTTTTT
NA TRBJ2-7 NA TRBV28 CASSLTGGEQYF TGTGCCAGCAGTTTAACTGGAGGCGAGCAGTACTTC
NA TRBJ1-4 once TRBV6-1 CASKPGVGEKLFF TGTGCCAGCAAACCGGGGGTCGGTGAAAAACTGTTTTTT
TRBD1 TRBJ1-4 NA TRBV28 CASSLLGPGQTRVPRLFF TGTGCCAGCAGCCTCCTCGGCCCGGGACAGACTAGAGTCCCCCGACTGTTTTTT